This T cell receptor (beta chain) was documented in a study of beta chain features in type 1 diabetes. This clone has just a few counts. The germline V gene has CDR1 SGHNT and CDR2 YYREEE (reference sequence). Trimming cost V 5 bases and J 1 base, with 10 bases left between them. The CDR3 has 14 amino acids. All of the isolated RNA was reverse transcribed, so expressed TCRB transcripts were sequenced. Sequencing used immunoSEQ multiplex PCR; TCRdb keeps in-frame clones, though not all of them. Among almost 350,000 clones, 8% were seen once, and the ten largest hold less than 0.5%. Sequencing was performed on central memory CD4+ T cells from blood. V gene TRBV5-4 combines with J gene TRBJ2-1; no clear D gene. This TCR came from a woman between 18 and 29 years old in good health. The chain's CDR3 is CASSRSRSYNEQFF. CDR3 sequence (DNA): TGTGCCAGCAGTCGGAGTCGGTCCTACAATGAGCAGTTCTTC.